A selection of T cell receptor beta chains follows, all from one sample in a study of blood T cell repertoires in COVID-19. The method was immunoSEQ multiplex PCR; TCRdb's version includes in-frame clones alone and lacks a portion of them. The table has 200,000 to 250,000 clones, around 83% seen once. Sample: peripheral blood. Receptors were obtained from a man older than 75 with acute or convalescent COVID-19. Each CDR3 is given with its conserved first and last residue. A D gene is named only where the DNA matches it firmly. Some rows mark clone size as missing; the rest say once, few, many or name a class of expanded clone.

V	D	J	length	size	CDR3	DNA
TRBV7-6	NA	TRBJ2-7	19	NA	CASSLASGSAMPLPYEQYF	TGTGCCAGCAGCTTAGCGTCGGGGTCCGCGATGCCCCTACCCTACGAGCAGTACTTC
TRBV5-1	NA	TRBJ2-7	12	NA	CASSRDSYEQYF	TGCGCCAGCAGCCGGGACTCCTACGAGCAGTACTTC
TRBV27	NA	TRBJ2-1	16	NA	CASSPRDSQGGNEQFF	TGTGCCAGCAGTCCACGGGACTCCCAGGGGGGTAATGAGCAGTTCTTC
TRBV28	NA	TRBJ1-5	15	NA	CASSSGNSLNQPQHF	TGTGCCAGCAGCTCAGGGAACAGCCTTAATCAGCCCCAGCATTTT
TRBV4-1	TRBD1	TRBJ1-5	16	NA	CASSQDSATGFQPQHF	TGCGCCAGCAGCCAAGATTCAGCGACAGGGTTTCAGCCCCAGCATTTT
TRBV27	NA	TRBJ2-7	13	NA	CASRPLSSYEQYF	TGTGCCAGCAGGCCCTTGAGCTCCTACGAGCAGTACTTC
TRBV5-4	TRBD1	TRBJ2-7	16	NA	CASSLSVDRAFDEQYF	TGTGCCAGCAGCCTTTCCGTGGACAGGGCTTTCGACGAGCAGTACTTC
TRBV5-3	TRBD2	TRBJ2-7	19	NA	CARSLAGVGLAGASYEQYF	TGTGCCAGAAGCTTGGCCGGAGTGGGACTAGCGGGAGCATCCTACGAGCAGTACTTC
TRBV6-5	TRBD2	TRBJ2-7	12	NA	CASRGPGTTQYF	TGTGCCAGCAGGGGTCCGGGGACTACCCAGTACTTC
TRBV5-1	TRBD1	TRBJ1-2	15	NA	CASSSNEGQSAGYTF	TGCGCCAGCAGCTCCAACGAGGGACAGTCTGCTGGCTACACCTTC
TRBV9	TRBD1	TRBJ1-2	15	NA	CASNPGRQGFNGYTF	TGTGCCAGCAACCCTGGACGACAGGGGTTCAATGGCTACACCTTC
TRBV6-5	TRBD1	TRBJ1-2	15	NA	CASSRDRFAQVGYTF	TGTGCCAGCAGTCGGGACAGGTTCGCCCAGGTCGGCTACACCTTC
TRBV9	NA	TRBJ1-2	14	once	CASSVGSATGGYTF	TGTGCCAGCAGCGTAGGGTCAGCGACGGGTGGCTACACCTTC
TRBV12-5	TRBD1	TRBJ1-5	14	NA	CASAPGQGYQPQHF	TGTGCTAGTGCCCCGGGACAGGGTTATCAGCCCCAGCATTTT
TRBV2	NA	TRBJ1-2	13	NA	CASSYRDKEGYTF	TGTGCCAGCAGTTATAGGGACAAGGAGGGCTACACCTTC
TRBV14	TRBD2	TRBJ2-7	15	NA	CASSQGQRGPYEQYF	TGTGCCAGCAGCCAAGGCCAGCGGGGGCCCTACGAGCAGTACTTC
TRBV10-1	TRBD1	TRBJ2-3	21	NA	CASSGRGLTGQTSPSTDTQYF	TGCGCCAGCAGTGGGAGAGGGTTGACGGGACAGACCAGTCCTAGCACAGATACGCAGTATTTT
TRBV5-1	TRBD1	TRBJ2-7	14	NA	CASSQRTGGGEQYF	TGCGCCAGCAGCCAACGGACAGGGGGAGGCGAGCAGTACTTC
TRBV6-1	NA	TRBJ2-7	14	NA	CASSDVGRTYEQYF	TGTGCCAGCAGTGATGTGGGCCGCACCTACGAGCAGTACTTC
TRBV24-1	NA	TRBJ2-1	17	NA	CATSEPGVGVSYNEQFF	TGTGCCACCAGTGAGCCCGGAGTGGGTGTCTCCTACAATGAGCAGTTCTTC
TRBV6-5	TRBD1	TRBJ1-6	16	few	CASSYSWDSRRSPLHF	TGTGCCAGCAGTTACTCATGGGACAGCCGTCGTTCACCCCTCCACTTT
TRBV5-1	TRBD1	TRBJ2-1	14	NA	CASSSGTGMDEQFF	TGCGCCAGCAGTTCGGGGACAGGGATGGATGAGCAGTTCTTC
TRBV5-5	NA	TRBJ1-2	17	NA	CASSFALLAPPGDGYTF	TGTGCCAGCAGCTTTGCCCTACTTGCCCCACCCGGGGATGGCTACACCTTC
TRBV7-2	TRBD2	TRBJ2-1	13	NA	CASSSRTSGEQFF	TGTGCCAGCAGCTCCCGGACTAGCGGTGAGCAGTTCTTC